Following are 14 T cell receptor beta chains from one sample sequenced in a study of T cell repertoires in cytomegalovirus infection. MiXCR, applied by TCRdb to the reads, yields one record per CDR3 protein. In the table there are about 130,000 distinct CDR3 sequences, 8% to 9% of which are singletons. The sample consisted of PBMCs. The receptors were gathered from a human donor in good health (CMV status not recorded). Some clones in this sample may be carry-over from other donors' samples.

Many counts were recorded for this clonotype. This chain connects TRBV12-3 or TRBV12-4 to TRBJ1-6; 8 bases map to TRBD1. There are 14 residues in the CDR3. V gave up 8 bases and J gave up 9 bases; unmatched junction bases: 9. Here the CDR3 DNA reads TGTGCCAGCCGGATCGGACAGGGCGGTTCACCCCTCCACTTT. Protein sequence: CASRIGQGGSPLHF.

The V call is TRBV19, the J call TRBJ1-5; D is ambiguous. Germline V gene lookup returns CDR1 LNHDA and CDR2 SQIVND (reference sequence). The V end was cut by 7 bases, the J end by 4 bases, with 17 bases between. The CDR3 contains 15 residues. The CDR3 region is CASTPTPVKNQPQHF. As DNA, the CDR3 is TGTGCCAGTACCCCCACTCCGGTTAAAAATCAGCCCCAGCATTTT.

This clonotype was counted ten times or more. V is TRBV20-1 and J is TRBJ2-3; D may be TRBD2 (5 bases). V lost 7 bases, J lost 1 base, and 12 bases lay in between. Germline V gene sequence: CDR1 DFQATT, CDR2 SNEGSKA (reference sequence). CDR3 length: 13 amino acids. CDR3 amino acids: CSVPGYRTDTQYF. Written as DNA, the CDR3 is TGCAGTGTCCCGGGGTATCGCACAGATACGCAGTATTTT.

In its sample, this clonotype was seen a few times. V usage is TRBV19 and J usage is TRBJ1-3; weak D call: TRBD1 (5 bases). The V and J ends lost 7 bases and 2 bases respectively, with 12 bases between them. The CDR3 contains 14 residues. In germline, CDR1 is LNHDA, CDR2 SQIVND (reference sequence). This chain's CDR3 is CASTPRGTGNTIYF. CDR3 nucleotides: TGTGCCAGTACGCCGAGGGGAACTGGAAACACCATATATTTT.

The CDR3 region is CSARNRGAPTDTQYF. The CDR3, as DNA: TGCAGTGCTAGGAATCGAGGGGCCCCCACAGATACGCAGTATTTT. This chain joins TRBV20-1 and TRBJ2-3; D possibly matches TRBD1 or TRBD2 (5 bases each). Trimming took 3 bases from V and 2 from J, leaving 15 bases between them. Germline V gene sequence: CDR1 DFQATT, CDR2 SNEGSKA (reference sequence). The CDR3 consists of 15 residues.

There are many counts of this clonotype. The CDR3 spells CASSLNSHYTDTQYF. Here the CDR3 DNA reads TGTGCCAGCAGCTTAAACAGCCATTACACAGATACGCAGTATTTT. The chain couples TRBV7-3 to TRBJ2-3; D remains ambiguous. The CDR3 is 15 amino acids. V was clipped by 1 base and J by 2 bases, with 10 bases between them. CDR1 and CDR2 from the germline V gene are SGHTA and FQGTGA.

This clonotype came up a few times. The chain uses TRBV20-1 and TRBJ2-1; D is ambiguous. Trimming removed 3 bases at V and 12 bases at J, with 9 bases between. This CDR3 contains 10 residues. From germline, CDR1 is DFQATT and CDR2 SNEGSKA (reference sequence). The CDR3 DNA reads TGCAGTGCTAGTTTGGCCAGGCAGTTCTTC. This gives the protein CSASLARQFF.

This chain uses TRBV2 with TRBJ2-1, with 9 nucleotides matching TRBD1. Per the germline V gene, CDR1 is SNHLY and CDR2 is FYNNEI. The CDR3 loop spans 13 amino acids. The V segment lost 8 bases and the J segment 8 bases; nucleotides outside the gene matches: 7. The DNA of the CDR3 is TGTGCCAGCGACAGGGGGGATAGGGATGAGCAGTTCTTC. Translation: CASDRGDRDEQFF.

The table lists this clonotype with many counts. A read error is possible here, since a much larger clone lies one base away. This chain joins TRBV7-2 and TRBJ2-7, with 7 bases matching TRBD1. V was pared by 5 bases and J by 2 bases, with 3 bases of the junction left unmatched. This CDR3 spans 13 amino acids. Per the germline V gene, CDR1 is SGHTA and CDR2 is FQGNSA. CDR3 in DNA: TGTGCCAGCAGCCGGGACAGAGCCTACGAGCAGTACTTC. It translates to CASSRDRAYEQYF.

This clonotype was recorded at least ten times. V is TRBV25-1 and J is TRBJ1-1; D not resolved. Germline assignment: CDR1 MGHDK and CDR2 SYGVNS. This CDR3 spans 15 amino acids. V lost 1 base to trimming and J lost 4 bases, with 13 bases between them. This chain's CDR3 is CASSEWKGKVTEAFF. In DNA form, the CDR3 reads TGTGCCAGCAGTGAATGGAAGGGCAAAGTCACTGAAGCTTTCTTT. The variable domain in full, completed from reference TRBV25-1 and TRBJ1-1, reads EADIYQTPRYLVIGTGKKITLECSQTMGHDKMYWYQQDPGMELHLIHYSYGVNSTEKGDLSSESTVSRIRTEHFPLTLESARPSHTSQYLCASSEWKGKVTEAFFGQGTRLTVV.

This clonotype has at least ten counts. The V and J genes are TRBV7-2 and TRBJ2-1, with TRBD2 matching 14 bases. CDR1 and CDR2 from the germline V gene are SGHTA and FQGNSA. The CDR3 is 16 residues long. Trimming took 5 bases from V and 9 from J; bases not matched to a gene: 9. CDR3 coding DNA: TGTGCCAGCAGCATGACTAGCGGGGGGGGCCCAGGTGAGCAGTTCTTC. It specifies CASSMTSGGGPGEQFF.

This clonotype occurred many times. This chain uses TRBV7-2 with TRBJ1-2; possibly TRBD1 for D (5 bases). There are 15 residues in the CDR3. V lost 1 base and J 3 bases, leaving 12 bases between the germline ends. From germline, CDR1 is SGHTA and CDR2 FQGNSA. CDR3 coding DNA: TGTGCCAGCAGCTTAGATCCGGGACCGGACTATGGCTACACCTTC. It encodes CASSLDPGPDYGYTF.

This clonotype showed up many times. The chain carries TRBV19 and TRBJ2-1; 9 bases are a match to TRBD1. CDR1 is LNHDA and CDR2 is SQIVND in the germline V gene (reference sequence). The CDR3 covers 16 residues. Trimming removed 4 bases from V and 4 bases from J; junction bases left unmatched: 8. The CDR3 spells CASSRNRDRVYNEQFF. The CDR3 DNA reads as TGTGCCAGTAGTAGGAACCGGGACAGGGTTTACAATGAGCAGTTCTTC.

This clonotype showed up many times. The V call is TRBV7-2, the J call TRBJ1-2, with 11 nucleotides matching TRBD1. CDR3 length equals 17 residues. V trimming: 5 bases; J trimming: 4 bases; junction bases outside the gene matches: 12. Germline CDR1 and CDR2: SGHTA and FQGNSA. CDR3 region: CASSPLPGQGAIYGYTF. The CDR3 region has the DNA TGTGCCAGCAGCCCACTCCCAGGACAGGGGGCGATCTATGGCTACACCTTC.